The T cell receptor beta chain described here comes from a study of cytomegalovirus exposure and HLA in healthy donors. The count of this clone is one. Per the germline V gene, CDR1 is SQVTM and CDR2 is ANQGSEA. Trimming removed 0 bases at V and 2 bases at J, with 8 bases between. The CDR3 has 13 amino acids. Amplification used 60 Vbeta primers and 13 Jbeta primers. The assay was immunoSEQ multiplex PCR, and TCRdb's table has in-frame clones only and misses some. This table holds some 45,000 clones, about two thirds found once. The clonotype originates from a woman aged 25 to 45 in good health and CMV-seronegative. The rearrangement joins TRBV29-1 to TRBJ2-7, with a tentative D call TRBD1 (5 bases). The specimen sequenced was PBMCs. CDR3: CSVEDREPYEQYF. The CDR3 DNA reads TGCAGCGTTGAAGACAGGGAACCCTACGAGCAGTACTTC.